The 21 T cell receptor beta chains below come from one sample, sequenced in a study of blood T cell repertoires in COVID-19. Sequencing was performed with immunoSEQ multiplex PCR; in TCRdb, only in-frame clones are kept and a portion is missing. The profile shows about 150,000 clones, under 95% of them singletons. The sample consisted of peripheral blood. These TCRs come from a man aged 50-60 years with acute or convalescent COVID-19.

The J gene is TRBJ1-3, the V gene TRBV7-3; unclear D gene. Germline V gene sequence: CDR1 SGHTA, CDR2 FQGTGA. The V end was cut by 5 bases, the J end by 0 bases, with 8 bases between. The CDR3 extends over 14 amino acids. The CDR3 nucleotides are TGTGCCAGCAGCCAAGGCGGCTCTGGAAACACCATATATTTT. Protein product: CASSQGGSGNTIYF. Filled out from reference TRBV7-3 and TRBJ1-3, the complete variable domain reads GAGVSQTPSNKVTEKGKYVELRCDPISGHTALYWYRQSLGQGPEFLIYFQGTGAADDSGLPNDRFFAVRPEGSVSTLKIQRTERGDSAVYLCASSQGGSGNTIYFGEGSWLTVV.

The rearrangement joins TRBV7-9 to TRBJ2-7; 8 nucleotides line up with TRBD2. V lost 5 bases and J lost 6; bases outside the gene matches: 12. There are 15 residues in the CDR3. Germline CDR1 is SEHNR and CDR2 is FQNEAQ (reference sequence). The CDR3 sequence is CASSLERGQYSEQYV. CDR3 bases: TGTGCCAGCAGCCTGGAGCGGGGGCAGTACTCCGAGCAGTACGTC.

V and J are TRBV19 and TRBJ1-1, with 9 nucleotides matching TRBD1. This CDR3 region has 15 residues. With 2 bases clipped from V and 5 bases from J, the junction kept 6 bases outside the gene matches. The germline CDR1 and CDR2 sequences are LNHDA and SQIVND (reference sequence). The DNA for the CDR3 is TGTGCCAGTAGTATATGGACAGGGGCCGGTACTGAAGCTTTCTTT. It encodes CASSIWTGAGTEAFF.

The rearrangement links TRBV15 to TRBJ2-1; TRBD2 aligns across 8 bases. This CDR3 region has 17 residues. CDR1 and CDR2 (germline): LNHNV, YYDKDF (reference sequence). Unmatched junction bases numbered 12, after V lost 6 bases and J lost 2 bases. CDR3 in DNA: TGTGCCACCAGTCCTGACCTACGGGGGGGAACCTACAATGAGCAGTTCTTC. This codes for CATSPDLRGGTYNEQFF.

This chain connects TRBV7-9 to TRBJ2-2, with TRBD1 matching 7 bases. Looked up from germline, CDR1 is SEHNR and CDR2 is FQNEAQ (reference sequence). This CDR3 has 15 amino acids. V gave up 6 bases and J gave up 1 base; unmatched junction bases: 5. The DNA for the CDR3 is TGTGCCAGCAGATGGACAGGCCTGAACACCGGGGAGCTGTTTTTT. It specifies CASRWTGLNTGELFF.

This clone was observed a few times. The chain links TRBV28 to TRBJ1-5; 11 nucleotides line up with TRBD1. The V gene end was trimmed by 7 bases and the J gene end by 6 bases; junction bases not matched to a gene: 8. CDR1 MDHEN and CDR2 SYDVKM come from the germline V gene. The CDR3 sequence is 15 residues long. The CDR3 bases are TGTGCCAGCAAAAAAGGGGACAGGGGGGTTCAGCCCCAGCATTTT. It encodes CASKKGDRGVQPQHF. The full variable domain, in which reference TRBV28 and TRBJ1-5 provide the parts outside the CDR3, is DVKVTQSSRYLVKRTGEKVFLECVQDMDHENMFWYRQDPGLGLRLIYFSYDVKMKEKGDIPEGYSVSREKKERFSLILESASTNQTSMYLCASKKGDRGVQPQHFGDGTRLSIL.

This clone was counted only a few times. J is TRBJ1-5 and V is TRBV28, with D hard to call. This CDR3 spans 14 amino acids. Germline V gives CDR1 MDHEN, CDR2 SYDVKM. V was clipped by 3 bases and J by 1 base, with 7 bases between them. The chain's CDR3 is CASSFRRSNQPQHF. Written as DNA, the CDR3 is TGTGCCAGCAGTTTCCGCAGAAGCAATCAGCCCCAGCATTTT.

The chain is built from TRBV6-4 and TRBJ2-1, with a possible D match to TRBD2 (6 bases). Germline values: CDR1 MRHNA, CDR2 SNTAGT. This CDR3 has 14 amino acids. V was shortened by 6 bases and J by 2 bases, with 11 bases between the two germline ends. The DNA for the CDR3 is TGTGCCAGCAGCCTGGGGGGAGCCTACAATGAGCAGTTCTTC. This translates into CASSLGGAYNEQFF.

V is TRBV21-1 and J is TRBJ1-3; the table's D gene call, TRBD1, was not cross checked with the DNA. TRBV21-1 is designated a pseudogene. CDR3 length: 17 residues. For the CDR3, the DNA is TGTGCCAGCAGCAAAGCGTTATACAGGGAGCCTGGAAACACCATATATTTT. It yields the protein CASSKALYREPGNTIYF.

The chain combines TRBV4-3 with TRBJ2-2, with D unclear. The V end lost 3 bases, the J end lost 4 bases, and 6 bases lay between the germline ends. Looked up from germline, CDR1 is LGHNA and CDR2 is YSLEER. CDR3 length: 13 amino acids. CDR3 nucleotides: TGCGCCAGCAGCCAGTACAGCACCGGGGAGCTGTTTTTT. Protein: CASSQYSTGELFF.

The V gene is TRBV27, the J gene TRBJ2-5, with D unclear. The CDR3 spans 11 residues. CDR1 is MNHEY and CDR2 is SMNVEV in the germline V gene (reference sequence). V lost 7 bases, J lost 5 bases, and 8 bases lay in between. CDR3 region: CASTHGETQYF. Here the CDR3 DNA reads TGTGCCAGCACCCACGGGGAGACCCAGTACTTC.

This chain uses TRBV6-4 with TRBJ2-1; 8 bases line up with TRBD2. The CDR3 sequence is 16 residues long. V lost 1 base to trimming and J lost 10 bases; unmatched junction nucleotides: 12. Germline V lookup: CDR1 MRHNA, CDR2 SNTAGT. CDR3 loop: CASSDFPSGSVGEQFF. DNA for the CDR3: TGTGCCAGCAGTGACTTTCCCAGCGGGAGTGTCGGGGAGCAGTTCTTC.

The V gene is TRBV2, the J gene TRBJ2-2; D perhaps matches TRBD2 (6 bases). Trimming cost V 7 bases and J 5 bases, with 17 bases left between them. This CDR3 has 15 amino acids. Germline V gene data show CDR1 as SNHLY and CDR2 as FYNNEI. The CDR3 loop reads CASKMGTLETGELFF. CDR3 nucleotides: TGTGCCAGCAAGATGGGGACTTTAGAAACCGGGGAGCTGTTTTTT.

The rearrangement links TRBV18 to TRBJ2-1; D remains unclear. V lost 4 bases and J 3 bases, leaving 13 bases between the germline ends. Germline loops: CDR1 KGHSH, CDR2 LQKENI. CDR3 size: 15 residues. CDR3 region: CASSLAPSGYNEQFF. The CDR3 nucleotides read TGTGCCAGCTCACTTGCCCCCTCCGGCTACAATGAGCAGTTCTTC.

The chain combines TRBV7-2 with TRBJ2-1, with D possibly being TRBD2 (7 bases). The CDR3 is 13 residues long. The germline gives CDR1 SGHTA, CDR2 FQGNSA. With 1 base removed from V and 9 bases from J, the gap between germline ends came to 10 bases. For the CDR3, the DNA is TGTGCCAGCAGCTTAGGGGGGGGCAGTGAGCAGTTCTTC. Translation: CASSLGGGSEQFF.

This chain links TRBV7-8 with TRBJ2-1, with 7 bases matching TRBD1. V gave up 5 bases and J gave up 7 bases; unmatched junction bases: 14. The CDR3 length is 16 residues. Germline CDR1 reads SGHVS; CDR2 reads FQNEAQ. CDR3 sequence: CASSKHRDSPVNEQFF. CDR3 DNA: TGTGCCAGCAGCAAACACCGGGACAGCCCCGTGAATGAGCAGTTCTTC.

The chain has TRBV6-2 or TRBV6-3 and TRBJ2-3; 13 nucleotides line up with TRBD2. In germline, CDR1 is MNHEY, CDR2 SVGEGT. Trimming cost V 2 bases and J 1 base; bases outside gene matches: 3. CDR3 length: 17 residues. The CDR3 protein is CASSYPGTSGGTDTQYF. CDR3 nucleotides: TGTGCCAGCAGTTACCCAGGGACTAGCGGGGGCACAGATACGCAGTATTTT.

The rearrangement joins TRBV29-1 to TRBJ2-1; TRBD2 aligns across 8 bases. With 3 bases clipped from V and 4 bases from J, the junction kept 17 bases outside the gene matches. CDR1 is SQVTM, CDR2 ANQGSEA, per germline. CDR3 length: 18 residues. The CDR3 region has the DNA TGCAGCGTTGAGGAGGGAATGGTTTTGGCGGGAGGATACAATGAGCAGTTCTTC. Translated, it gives CSVEEGMVLAGGYNEQFF.

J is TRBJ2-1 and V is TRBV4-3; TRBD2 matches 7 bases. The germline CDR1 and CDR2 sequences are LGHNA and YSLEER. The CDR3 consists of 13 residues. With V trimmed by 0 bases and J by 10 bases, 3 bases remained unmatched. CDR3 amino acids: CASSQDLGREQFF. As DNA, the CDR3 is TGCGCCAGCAGCCAAGATCTCGGGAGGGAGCAGTTCTTC.

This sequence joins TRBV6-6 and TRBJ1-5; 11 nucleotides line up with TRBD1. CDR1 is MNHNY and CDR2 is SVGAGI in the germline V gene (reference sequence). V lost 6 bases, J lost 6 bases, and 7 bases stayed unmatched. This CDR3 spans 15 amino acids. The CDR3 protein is CASRTGQGAFQPQHF. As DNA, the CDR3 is TGTGCCAGCAGGACCGGACAGGGGGCATTTCAGCCCCAGCATTTT.

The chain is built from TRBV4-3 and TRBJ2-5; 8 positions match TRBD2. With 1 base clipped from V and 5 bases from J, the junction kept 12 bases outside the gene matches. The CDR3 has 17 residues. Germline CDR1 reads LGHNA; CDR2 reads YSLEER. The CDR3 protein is CASSQGSGGATRETQYF. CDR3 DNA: TGCGCCAGCAGCCAAGGGAGCGGGGGAGCCACCCGGGAGACCCAGTACTTC.